Reported below is one T cell receptor (beta chain). The CDR3 sequence is 15 residues long. The germline V and J ends were trimmed by 0 bases and 4 bases, with 10 bases remaining between them. Germline CDR1 and CDR2: LGHNA and YSLEER. The sample is drawn from a study of response to subunit inactivated influenza vaccine. TCRdb itself ran the RT-PCR reads through MiXCR, one entry per CDR3 protein. The table lists about 170,000 distinct CDR3 sequences, 9.5% to 15% of them singletons. The sample also formed part of further work on T cells expressing NK-cell markers. That report notes: The cDNA for TCR beta came from 5'RACE template switching with UMIs. Sorted CD3+CD56-NKG2C+, CD3+CD56+NKG2C+ and CD3+CD56+NKG2C- T cells supplied the TCR beta repertoires. Dominant NKG2C+ clonotypes accounted for about 1.0-7.0% of CD8+ T cells in several donors. Similarly, these clonotypes led the CD3+CD56-NKG2C+ fraction as well in a few donors.

The TCR comes from a man aged 45-65 years who received an inactivated influenza vaccine. The chain employs TRBV4-3 and TRBJ2-1, with D hard to call. The sequencing used CD8+ T cells sorted from PBMCs, collected about 12 days after vaccination. The DNA of the CDR3 is TGCGCCAGCAGCCAAGATTTAACGGATTACAATGAGCAGTTCTTC. This gives the protein CASSQDLTDYNEQFF.